The 18 T cell receptor beta chains given below trace back to one sample, sequenced in a study of cytomegalovirus exposure and HLA in healthy donors. The PCR contained 60 Vbeta and 13 Jbeta primers. Using immunoSEQ multiplex PCR, the repertoire was profiled, and TCRdb retains in-frame clones only, with some absent. The sample shows some 150,000 clones, around 78% of them seen only once. Material: PBMCs. The receptors were gathered from a female donor in good health and CMV-seronegative.

This clone was counted a single time. The V gene is TRBV9, the J gene TRBJ1-1; D not certain. V was cut by 7 bases and J by 3 bases, with 19 bases left in between. CDR3 length: 15 residues. Germline CDR1 is SGDLS and CDR2 is YYNGEE. The CDR3 protein is CASPPRGCMDTEAFF. The CDR3 DNA reads TGTGCCAGCCCTCCGAGAGGGTGTATGGACACTGAAGCTTTCTTT.

The chain links TRBV11-2 to TRBJ1-1, with a weak D call TRBD1 (6 bases). V was shortened by 3 bases and J by 0 bases, with 8 bases between the two germline ends. There are 14 residues in the CDR3. The V gene's germline CDR1 is SGHAT and CDR2 FQNNGV. The CDR3 DNA sequence: TGTGCCAGCAGCTTTAGGGGGATGAACACTGAAGCTTTCTTT. Translated: CASSFRGMNTEAFF.

Note on this clone: One end of the junction fails to match germline, which may point to a read error. DNA for the CDR3: TGTGCCAGCGAGACAGGGGCTACTTTCTCTGGGGCCAACGGCCTGACTTTC. Translation: CASETGATFSGANGLTF. The rearrangement joins TRBV28 to TRBJ2-6, with TRBD1 matching over 8 bases. Germline V CDR1 and CDR2: MDHEN, SYDVKM. This CDR3 region has 17 residues.

The V call is TRBV30, the J call TRBJ2-5, with 9 nucleotides matching TRBD2. This CDR3 has 14 residues. Trimming removed 3 bases from V and 11 bases from J; junction bases left unmatched: 13. The germline CDR1 and CDR2 sequences are GTSNPN and SVGIG (reference sequence). The CDR3 nucleotides read TGTGCCTGGAGCGGGACTAGCTCCCAGTTTGGGCAGTACTTC. Protein sequence: CAWSGTSSQFGQYF.

The V and J genes are TRBV28 and TRBJ1-2, with no clear D. V lost 7 bases and J 1 base, leaving 10 bases between the germline ends. Germline-derived CDR1 and CDR2 are MDHEN and SYDVKM. There are 13 residues in the CDR3. The CDR3 DNA sequence: TGTGCCAGCACCGAGGACTTTAACTATGGCTACACCTTC. This gives the protein CASTEDFNYGYTF.

The chain employs TRBV14 and TRBJ2-5, with TRBD1 matching 9 bases. Per germline, CDR1 SGHDN and CDR2 FVKESK. This CDR3 is built from 16 residues. V dropped 1 base and J dropped 6; count of bases not matched to a gene: 9. The CDR3 sequence is CASSQGAGTGWKTQYF. CDR3 DNA sequence: TGTGCCAGCAGCCAAGGAGCCGGGACAGGGTGGAAGACCCAGTACTTC.

The chain combines TRBV6-5 with TRBJ1-2, with D perhaps matching TRBD1 (5 bases). The CDR3 sequence is 12 residues long. V was shortened by 5 bases and J by 10 bases, with 14 bases between the two germline ends. Germline V gives CDR1 MNHEY, CDR2 SVGAGI. The CDR3 coding sequence is TGTGCCAGCAGTCGTTATCAGGGTACCTACACCTTC. Encoded protein: CASSRYQGTYTF.

V gene TRBV5-1 combines with J gene TRBJ2-5, with TRBD2 as a possible D gene (6 bases). Germline V lookup: CDR1 SGHRS, CDR2 YFSETQ. With 0 bases removed from V and 5 bases from J, the gap between germline ends came to 11 bases. This CDR3 spans 14 amino acids. This chain's CDR3 is CASSLGGVRETQYF. The CDR3 region has the DNA TGCGCCAGCAGCTTGGGGGGGGTCAGGGAGACCCAGTACTTC.

This clone was counted between two and nine times. The rearrangement links TRBV11-2 to TRBJ2-2, with a weak D call TRBD1 (6 bases). V was cut by 6 bases and J by 4 bases, with 21 bases left in between. Germline CDR1 SGHAT, CDR2 FQNNGV. The CDR3 length is 17 residues. CDR3 sequence reads: CASSSGTWTPTTGELFF. In nucleotides, the CDR3 is TGTGCCAGCAGTTCCGGGACATGGACACCGACCACCGGGGAGCTGTTTTTT.

The chain carries TRBV7-9 and TRBJ1-3; 9 bases map to TRBD1. Germline lookup yields CDR1 SEHNR and CDR2 FQNEAQ (reference sequence). V lost 5 bases and J lost 2; bases outside the gene matches: 1. CDR3 size: 14 residues. CDR3 sequence (DNA): TGTGCCAGCAGCCGGGACAGGGCTGGAAACACCATATATTTT. This codes for CASSRDRAGNTIYF.

V is TRBV19 and J is TRBJ2-2; D may be TRBD2 (6 bases). The CDR3 extends over 14 amino acids. Germline CDR1 is LNHDA and CDR2 is SQIVND (reference sequence). V shed 2 bases and J shed 6 bases, with 10 bases lying between them. For the CDR3, the DNA is TGTGCCAGTAGTATAACGGGGGAGGCCGGGGAGCTGTTTTTT. It specifies CASSITGEAGELFF.

The CDR3 protein is CASSLPGPTRETQYF. CDR3 nucleotides: TGTGCCAGCAGCTTACCTGGGCCCACAAGGGAGACCCAGTACTTC. This chain uses TRBV7-2 with TRBJ2-5; D not resolved. The V gene's germline CDR1 is SGHTA and CDR2 FQGNSA. The CDR3 loop spans 15 amino acids. Trimming removed 2 bases at V and 5 bases at J, with 15 bases between.

This chain connects TRBV30 to TRBJ1-5; 10 nucleotides line up with TRBD1. Germline values: CDR1 GTSNPN, CDR2 SVGIG (reference sequence). Unmatched junction bases numbered 8, after V lost 2 bases and J lost 7 bases. The CDR3 totals 15 residues. DNA for the CDR3: TGTGCCTGGAGTAGGACAGGGGGGCTTGGGCAGCCCCAGCATTTT. This gives the protein CAWSRTGGLGQPQHF.

This clone was observed a handful of times. This sequence joins TRBV27 and TRBJ1-6; D remains unclear. There are 13 residues in the CDR3. Germline CDR1 and CDR2: MNHEY and SMNVEV (reference sequence). V was clipped by 8 bases and J by 7 bases, with 12 bases between them. The CDR3, as DNA: TGTGCCAGCGCAAGGAGGATGAATTCACCCCTCCACTTT. Translated, it gives CASARRMNSPLHF.

V is TRBV7-9 and J is TRBJ2-7; 7 nucleotides match TRBD2. The CDR3 spans 17 residues. Germline CDR1 and CDR2: SEHNR and FQNEAQ (reference sequence). With V trimmed by 4 bases and J by 5 bases, 17 bases remained unmatched. The CDR3 DNA reads TGTGCCAGCAGCTCGGGTCAGGCCGGACTAGATAGCGACGAGCAGTACTTC. It codes for CASSSGQAGLDSDEQYF.

The chain recombines TRBV15 with TRBJ1-2, with TRBD1 matching over 7 bases. The V and J ends lost 7 bases and 6 bases, in that order; junction bases with no gene match: 8. The CDR3 contains 13 residues. The germline V gene has CDR1 LNHNV and CDR2 YYDKDF (reference sequence). Here the CDR3 reads CATNNRGRDGYTF. The CDR3 region has the DNA TGTGCCACCAATAACAGGGGCAGGGATGGCTACACCTTC.

The V and J genes are TRBV28 and TRBJ2-5, with unresolved D. The J call may be mistaken, given a closer DNA end match to TRBJ2-7. The CDR3 sequence is 13 residues long. Germline-derived CDR1 and CDR2 are MDHEN and SYDVKM. CDR3 bases: TGTGCCAGCAGCTTAACCGCCGCCTACGAGCAGTACTTC. It codes for CASSLTAAYEQYF.

This clone occurred a few times. The V call is TRBV7-9, the J call TRBJ2-2, with 7 bases identical to TRBD1. V was pared by 3 bases and J by 5 bases, with 6 bases of the junction left unmatched. The CDR3 is made up of 15 amino acids. Germline lookup yields CDR1 SEHNR and CDR2 FQNEAQ (reference sequence). Here the CDR3 reads CASSFGQERTGELFF. The CDR3 DNA follows: TGTGCCAGCAGCTTCGGACAGGAAAGGACCGGGGAGCTGTTTTTT.